The rows below give T cell receptor beta chains drawn from one sample of a study of CD8 T cells in ankylosing spondylitis. TCRdb re-derived calls from the 5' RACE reads in MiXCR, one entry per CDR3 protein. The profile shows 500,000 to 550,000 distinct CDR3 sequences, roughly 13% of them singletons. The sequencing sample was made of blood, either unsorted or a sorted T cell fraction (not recorded which). Receptors originate from a male donor with ankylosing spondylitis. CDR3s include the opening cysteine and the closing phenylalanine or tryptophan. The D gene is left open where the match is weak. Clone sizes are given selectively: once, few, many, or a class where the clone is expanded.

CSASPRWEQYF,TGCAGTGCTAGTCCCCGTTGGGAGCAGTACTTC,TRBJ2-7,few,.,TRBV20-1
CSAILLDGYTF,TGCAGTGCTATACTCTTAGATGGCTACACCTTC,TRBJ1-2,few,.,TRBV20-1
CASSLGLAGNTDTQYF,TGTGCCAGCAGTTTAGGACTAGCGGGAAACACAGATACGCAGTATTTT,TRBJ2-3,many,TRBD2,TRBV5-1
CAFSGGSHRELFF,TGTGCCTTCAGCGGGGGGAGCCACCGGGAGCTGTTTTTT,TRBJ2-2,few,TRBD2,TRBV7-9
CASSEGHFGYTF,TGCGCCAGCAGCGAGGGACACTTCGGCTACACCTTC,TRBJ1-2,.,.,TRBV5-1
CASSLESRRGDTQYF,TGTGCCAGCAGCTTAGAGAGTCGAAGGGGAGACACGCAGTATTTT,TRBJ2-3,.,.,TRBV7-2
CASSLTILRGVNTEAFF,TGTGCCAGCAGCCTGACCATCCTCAGGGGGGTGAACACTGAAGCTTTCTTT,TRBJ1-1,.,TRBD1,TRBV7-6
CATPRANTEAFF,TGTGCCACCCCTCGGGCGAACACTGAAGCTTTCTTT,TRBJ1-1,few,.,TRBV24-1
CPSRRQGGEQFF,TGTCCTAGCCGTCGACAGGGGGGTGAGCAGTTCTTC,TRBJ2-1,.,TRBD1,TRBV12-5
CASSQDSLGFNTGELFF,TGTGCCAGCAGCCAAGATTCCCTAGGATTCAACACCGGGGAGCTGTTTTTT,TRBJ2-2,few,.,TRBV3-1
CSAVTGQGATYEQYF,TGCAGTGCGGTTACGGGACAGGGGGCGACGTACGAGCAGTACTTC,TRBJ2-7,few,TRBD1,TRBV20-1
CASSFGVGNQPQHF,TGTGCCAGCAGTTTCGGGGTTGGCAATCAGCCCCAGCATTTT,TRBJ1-5,many,.,TRBV12-3/TRBV12-4
CASSWRQGVNEQFF,TGCGCCAGCAGCTGGAGACAGGGGGTGAATGAGCAGTTCTTC,TRBJ2-1,few,TRBD1,TRBV5-1
CAISVPEGNEQFF,TGTGCCATCAGTGTCCCAGAGGGGAATGAGCAGTTCTTC,TRBJ2-1,.,.,TRBV10-3
CASTPPGVGGTEAFF,TGTGCCAGCACCCCTCCAGGGGTGGGGGGCACTGAAGCTTTCTTT,TRBJ1-1,.,.,TRBV11-3
CSAKGVGGYTF,TGCAGTGCCAAGGGGGTGGGTGGCTACACCTTC,TRBJ1-2,.,.,TRBV20-1
CASSIRTSGVSYNEQFF,TGTGCCAGTAGTATCCGGACTAGCGGGGTCTCCTACAATGAGCAGTTCTTC,TRBJ2-1,.,TRBD2,TRBV19
CASSLNPSGLSRTQYF,TGTGCCAGCAGCCTGAATCCTAGCGGCTTATCCCGGACCCAGTACTTC,TRBJ2-5,many,TRBD2,TRBV7-8
CASSRGVGTGELFF,TGCGCCAGCAGCCGGGGGGTGGGCACCGGGGAGCTGTTTTTT,TRBJ2-2,.,.,TRBV4-1
CASTPWGAGTEAFF,TGTGCCAGCACCCCGTGGGGGGCAGGCACTGAAGCTTTCTTT,TRBJ1-1,.,.,TRBV7-9
CASSEKRDFLYEQYF,TGTGCCAGCAGTGAAAAGCGGGATTTTCTCTACGAGCAGTACTTC,TRBJ2-7,many,TRBD2,TRBV2
CATKTTPVGGYNEQFF,TGTGCCACCAAAACAACCCCTGTCGGGGGGTACAATGAGCAGTTCTTC,TRBJ2-1,.,TRBD2,TRBV15
CASSTTGQGGTEAFF,TGCGCCAGCAGCACGACCGGACAGGGGGGGACTGAAGCTTTCTTT,TRBJ1-1,.,TRBD1,TRBV5-1
CASSFAEPSYNEQFF,TGTGCCAGTAGTTTTGCGGAGCCCTCCTACAATGAGCAGTTCTTC,TRBJ2-1,.,.,TRBV19
CSAGDLMNTEAFF,TGCAGTGCTGGGGACCTCATGAACACTGAAGCTTTCTTT,TRBJ1-1,.,.,TRBV20-1
CASSFSGVEAFF,TGTGCCAGCAGTTTCTCGGGTGTCGAAGCTTTCTTT,TRBJ1-1,few,.,TRBV12-3/TRBV12-4
CASSLARQGPGEQFF,TGCGCCAGCAGCTTGGCCAGACAGGGGCCGGGTGAGCAGTTCTTC,TRBJ2-1,.,TRBD1,TRBV5-1
CASTFDWGDTDTQYF,TGTGCCAGTACCTTTGACTGGGGAGACACAGATACGCAGTATTTT,TRBJ2-3,.,.,TRBV18
CASSKSSIPGELFF,TGTGCCAGCAGTAAAAGTAGCATCCCCGGGGAGCTGTTTTTT,TRBJ2-2,.,.,TRBV12-3/TRBV12-4
CSAPTSGRASYEQYF,TGCAGTGCTCCGACTAGCGGGAGGGCCTCCTACGAGCAGTACTTC,TRBJ2-7,many,TRBD2,TRBV20-1
CASRSSAFNEQFF,TGTGCCAGCAGGAGTTCGGCTTTTAATGAGCAGTTCTTC,TRBJ2-1,few,.,TRBV6-1
CASSLSSGRRETQYF,TGTGCCAGCAGTTTATCTAGCGGGAGGCGAGAGACCCAGTACTTC,TRBJ2-5,.,TRBD2,TRBV7-6
CASSLGGASSNTGELFF,TGTGCCAGCAGCTTAGGGGGCGCTTCATCGAACACCGGGGAGCTGTTTTTT,TRBJ2-2,many,.,TRBV11-2